This entry concerns a single T cell receptor beta chain. Its target is not known. Some clones are missing from TCRdb's copy, which holds only in-frame ones; the method was immunoSEQ multiplex PCR. The sample yields around 41,000 clones, 78% seen once. CDR3 length: 16 amino acids. J gave up 1 base and V 3 bases, and 8 bases lay outside the gene matches. The V gene's germline CDR1 is SGHRS and CDR2 YFSETQ. The sample belongs to a study of a mutant IDH1 vaccine in newly diagnosed glioma. Whole-study context: Once 4-6 weeks had passed after radiotherapy alone, vaccination started, or it started with temozolomide cycles.

Time point noted: week 23, last vaccination. Vaccinated patients received 300 ug of mutant IDH1 20-mer peptide per dose, with topical imiquimod. Donors harbored newly found WHO grade 3 or 4 IDH1-mutant, ATRX-lost astrocytomas. Whole-study findings and limits: Overall, 90% to 95% of patients had vaccine-induced immune responses. No link was apparently found between pseudoprogression and changes in top peripheral T cell clonotypes.

The receptor was derived from a woman between 35 and 50 years old with glioma. Some clones in this sample may be carry-over from other donors' samples. Material: PBMCs, obtained from a glioma patient whose treatment included an IDH1 peptide vaccine. This chain joins TRBV5-1 and TRBJ1-1, with 8 bases that match TRBD1. This CDR3 reads CASSSNGQGGNTEAFF. For the CDR3, the DNA is TGCGCCAGCAGCTCGAACGGACAGGGCGGGAACACTGAAGCTTTCTTT.